Below, one T cell receptor beta chain is given with its context. What it recognizes is unknown. Both CD4+ and CD8+ T cells were negatively isolated, and TEMRA cells underwent FACS enrichment. This sample was included in a study of CD8 T cells in Susac syndrome. Overall study findings and caveats: Clonal CD8+ expansion in Susac was highest in TEMRA cells and active patients.

Roughly 0.45 to 1 ug RNA was reverse transcribed with random hexamers. Amplification of TCR beta CDR3 across 54 Vbeta and 13 Jbeta was performed with immunoSEQ multiplex PCR. TCRdb processed the immunoSEQ multiplex PCR reads anew with MiXCR; each CDR3 protein has one entry. In the table there are over 80,000 distinct CDR3 sequences, around 94% of which are singletons. Sequencing was carried out using CD8+ T cells from PBMCs. The clonotype originates from a human donor with Susac syndrome.

CDR3: CASSILGSTDTQYF. The CDR3 coding sequence is TGTGCCAGCAGTATACTAGGAAGCACAGATACGCAGTATTTT. This sequence joins TRBV28 and TRBJ2-3, with D possibly TRBD2 on 5 matching bases. The germline V and J ends were trimmed by 5 bases and 0 bases, with 9 bases remaining between them. This CDR3 has 14 residues. Germline lookup yields CDR1 MDHEN and CDR2 SYDVKM.